Below, 24 T cell receptor beta chains from the same sample are listed, as sequenced in a study of T cells in Graves' hyperthyroidism and ophthalmopathy. Amplification of TCR beta CDR3 regions used RNA as the template. HTBI primers were used for first-round RT-PCR of the TCR CDR3. MiXCR, applied by TCRdb to the multiplex PCR reads, yields one record per CDR3 protein. The data show hundreds of thousands of distinct CDR3 sequences, with over 20% seen just once and 50% to 75% held by the top ten. Sequenced input: blood. These receptors came from a man between 25 and 39 years old with Graves' ophthalmopathy.

The chain recombines TRBV11-2 with TRBJ2-5, with 10 positions matching TRBD1. CDR1 is SGHAT and CDR2 is FQNNGV in the germline V gene. This CDR3 is 15 amino acids long. V was pared by 7 bases and J by 4 bases, with 9 bases of the junction left unmatched. This chain's CDR3 is CASNFPGTGVETQYF. CDR3 bases: TGTGCCAGCAATTTCCCCGGGACAGGGGTAGAGACCCAGTACTTC.

The rearrangement links TRBV18 to TRBJ2-1; D is unresolved. V gave up 8 bases and J gave up 0 bases, with 8 bases separating them. Per germline, CDR1 KGHSH and CDR2 LQKENI. The CDR3 covers 13 residues. The CDR3 nucleotides are TGTGCCAGCCAGGTGAGCTCCTACAATGAGCAGTTCTTC. This translates into CASQVSSYNEQFF.

The V gene is TRBV29-1, the J gene TRBJ2-5, with D hard to call. Between the trimmed V and J ends, which lost 5 bases and 4 bases, there was a span of 14 bases. This CDR3 is built from 13 residues. The germline CDR1 and CDR2 sequences are SQVTM and ANQGSEA. The CDR3 coding sequence is TGCAGCGTTAATTATTGGCGGCCAGAGACCCAGTACTTC. It translates to CSVNYWRPETQYF.

This clonotype was detected ten times or more. The gene calls are TRBV2 and TRBJ2-7; no clear D. Germline-derived CDR1 and CDR2 are SNHLY and FYNNEI. The CDR3 length is 11 residues. V lost 5 bases and J lost 3, with 5 bases in between. CDR3 sequence: CASSKIYEQYF. As DNA, the CDR3 is TGTGCCAGCAGTAAAATCTACGAGCAGTACTTC.

This clonotype was recorded many times. One end of the junction varies from germline; a read error may be responsible. The chain is built from TRBV7-3 and TRBJ2-3; D is possibly TRBD1 or TRBD2 (5 bases each). CDR3 length equals 16 residues. Germline V lookup: CDR1 SGHTA, CDR2 FQGTGA. CDR3 loop: CASTLGGRGAGDTQYF. CDR3 DNA: TGTGCCAGCACCTTAGGAGGTCGAGGGGCCGGAGATACGCAGTATTTT.

The chain links TRBV20-1 to TRBJ1-2; tentatively, D is TRBD1 (5 bases). Germline CDR1 is DFQATT and CDR2 is SNEGSKA (reference sequence). This CDR3 has 15 residues. V lost 6 bases and J lost 4, with 21 bases in between. The CDR3 loop is CSADGTPGRGYGYTF. Written as DNA, the CDR3 is TGCAGTGCCGACGGGACCCCGGGACGTGGCTATGGCTACACCTTC.

This clonotype has more than one count but fewer than ten. The rearrangement links TRBV7-9 to TRBJ2-6; unclear D gene. The CDR3 has 15 amino acids. Trimming took off 2 bases at V and 0 bases at J, with 5 bases between the two ends. The germline gives CDR1 SEHNR, CDR2 FQNEAQ (reference sequence). The CDR3 spells CASSLLGSGANVLTF. As DNA, the CDR3 is TGTGCCAGCAGCTTACTAGGCTCTGGGGCCAACGTCCTGACTTTC.

The chain couples TRBV12-5 to TRBJ2-1; D is uncertain. The V and J ends lost 3 bases and 12 bases respectively, with 12 bases between them. The CDR3 length is 12 residues. Germline values: CDR1 LGHNT, CDR2 FRNRAP. Here the CDR3 reads CASGFMATGQFF. For the CDR3, the DNA is TGTGCTAGTGGTTTCATGGCGACGGGGCAGTTCTTC.

The chain employs TRBV6-1 and TRBJ1-4; 9 bases fit TRBD1. The CDR3 contains 16 residues. Germline V CDR1 and CDR2: MNHNS, SASEGT. The V segment lost 6 bases and the J segment 8 bases; nucleotides outside the gene matches: 13. DNA of the CDR3: TGTGCCAGCAGCCTACCCGGAGGGGGACAGGGAGAAAAACTGTTTTTT. Its protein product is CASSLPGGGQGEKLFF.

The chain couples TRBV7-8 to TRBJ1-1, with TRBD1 matching 9 bases. Trimming took 0 bases from V and 2 from J; bases not matched to a gene: 13. The CDR3 is 19 residues long. CDR1 SGHVS and CDR2 FQNEAQ come from the germline V gene. CDR3 loop: CASSLADRDRAGANTEAFF. The CDR3 DNA follows: TGTGCCAGCAGCTTAGCCGACAGGGACAGGGCGGGAGCAAACACTGAAGCTTTCTTT.

This clonotype has more than one count but fewer than ten. The genes are TRBV20-1 and TRBJ2-3; 13 nucleotides match TRBD2. Germline values: CDR1 DFQATT, CDR2 SNEGSKA (reference sequence). V shed 0 bases and J 3 bases; nucleotides not matched to a gene: 6. The CDR3 extends over 17 amino acids. The CDR3 nucleotides are TGCAGTGCTAGAGATCGCGGACTAGCGGGAGTGACAGATACGCAGTATTTT. It is translated as CSARDRGLAGVTDTQYF.

This clonotype has only a few counts. The chain is built from TRBV6-1 and TRBJ1-2; TRBD1 might be the D (5 bases). CDR3 length equals 13 residues. The germline gives CDR1 MNHNS, CDR2 SASEGT. The V and J ends lost 4 bases and 7 bases respectively, with 13 bases between them. As DNA, the CDR3 is TGTGCCAGCAGTGGGGACGGGATTGGTGGCTACACCTTC. Amino acids: CASSGDGIGGYTF.

The gene calls are TRBV20-1 and TRBJ2-3, with TRBD2 matching over 14 bases. Per the germline V gene, CDR1 is DFQATT and CDR2 is SNEGSKA (reference sequence). The CDR3 has 16 residues. V gave up 3 bases and J gave up 4 bases; unmatched junction bases: 6. The CDR3 bases are TGCAGTGCTAGTGGGACTAGCGGGAGAAGATCAGATACGCAGTATTTT. Its protein is CSASGTSGRRSDTQYF.

The chain is built from TRBV30 and TRBJ1-3, with unresolved D. Germline-derived CDR1 and CDR2 are GTSNPN and SVGIG (reference sequence). Trimming shortened V by 3 bases and J by 1 base, and 10 bases separated the two germline ends. The CDR3 loop spans 14 amino acids. The CDR3 sequence is CAWRGFESGNTIYF. DNA for the CDR3: TGTGCCTGGAGGGGGTTCGAGTCTGGAAACACCATATATTTT.

This sequence joins TRBV20-1 and TRBJ2-3; TRBD2 matches at 9 bases. Germline V lookup: CDR1 DFQATT, CDR2 SNEGSKA (reference sequence). The J segment lost 1 base and the V segment lost 5 bases, leaving 7 bases of the junction unmatched. The CDR3 has 15 amino acids. This chain's CDR3 is CSAPLRLAGTDTQYF. The CDR3 DNA sequence: TGCAGTGCTCCCTTGAGACTAGCGGGCACAGATACGCAGTATTTT.

The chain couples TRBV7-9 to TRBJ2-4; TRBD2 agrees at 7 bases. CDR3 length: 14 amino acids. V shed 5 bases, J shed 6 bases, and the junction held 7 bases outside the gene matches. The germline V gene has CDR1 SEHNR and CDR2 FQNEAQ (reference sequence). The CDR3 DNA sequence: TGTGCCAGCAGCCATAGGGAGGGGAGAAACATTCAGTACTTC. Residues: CASSHREGRNIQYF.

This clonotype showed up many times. The chain joins TRBV7-8 to TRBJ2-7, with 8 bases matching TRBD2. The CDR3 loop spans 15 amino acids. V dropped 0 bases and J dropped 4; count of bases not matched to a gene: 5. Germline V gives CDR1 SGHVS, CDR2 FQNEAQ. The CDR3 loop is CASSLAERENYEQYF. The CDR3 coding sequence is TGTGCCAGCAGCTTAGCGGAGCGGGAGAATTACGAGCAGTACTTC. Complete variable domain (other parts from reference TRBV7-8 and TRBJ2-7): GAGVSQSPRYKVAKRGQDVALRCDPISGHVSLFWYQQALGQGPEFLTYFQNEAQLDKSGLPSDRFFAERPEGSVSTLKIQRTQQEDSAVYLCASSLAERENYEQYFGPGTRLTVT.

The chain uses TRBV3-1 and TRBJ2-3; the D gene is possibly TRBD1 (7 bases). The CDR3 loop spans 16 amino acids. From germline, CDR1 is LGHDT and CDR2 YNNKEL (reference sequence). Trimming removed 1 base at V and 4 bases at J, with 15 bases between. CDR3 sequence: CASSQVAGGFSDTQYF. The CDR3 DNA follows: TGTGCCAGCAGCCAAGTGGCAGGGGGGTTTTCAGATACGCAGTATTTT.

The chain links TRBV20-1 to TRBJ2-1; 7 bases are a match to TRBD2. This CDR3 region has 12 residues. V was pared by 5 bases and J by 7 bases, with 5 bases of the junction left unmatched. CDR1 DFQATT and CDR2 SNEGSKA come from the germline V gene (reference sequence). Written as DNA, the CDR3 is TGCAGTGCTTGGGCCGGGGGGAATGAGCAGTTCTTC. Amino acid sequence: CSAWAGGNEQFF.

This clonotype came up a few times. J is TRBJ1-1 and V is TRBV9; D gene uncertain. CDR3 size: 15 residues. The V gene lost 4 bases and the J gene lost 4 bases, with 17 bases spanning the gap. Germline CDR1 SGDLS, CDR2 YYNGEE. CDR3 DNA: TGTGCCAGCAGCACACGACCCTCTTACAGCACTGAAGCTTTCTTT. Protein product: CASSTRPSYSTEAFF.

The V gene is TRBV27, the J gene TRBJ1-2; D gene ambiguous. The CDR3 runs 14 residues. Germline CDR1 and CDR2: MNHEY and SMNVEV (reference sequence). Trimming left V 5 bases short and J 1 base short, with 11 bases between. This CDR3 is CASSTLDGNYGYTF. The CDR3 coding sequence is TGTGCCAGCAGTACCCTGGACGGTAACTATGGCTACACCTTC.

Only a few counts were recorded for this clonotype. The rearrangement links TRBV13 to TRBJ1-2; the match to TRBD1 covers 8 bases. Germline V gene data show CDR1 as PRHDT and CDR2 as FYEKMQ (reference sequence). The CDR3 sequence is 16 residues long. V trimming: 5 bases; J trimming: 1 base; junction bases outside the gene matches: 9. The CDR3 DNA follows: TGTGCCAGCAGCCAAGGACAGGGCCTTATTAACTATGGCTACACCTTC. It codes for CASSQGQGLINYGYTF.

There are many counts of this clonotype. The chain combines TRBV28 with TRBJ2-7; D might be TRBD1 (5 bases). CDR3 length equals 13 residues. V dropped 4 bases and J dropped 6 bases, with 13 bases sitting between them. The germline gives CDR1 MDHEN, CDR2 SYDVKM. Written as DNA, the CDR3 is TGTGCCAGCAGTTCGCTCTGGACAAGCGAGCAGTACTTC. It specifies CASSSLWTSEQYF.

This clonotype was counted a few times. This chain uses TRBV19 with TRBJ2-1, with D possibly being TRBD2 (6 bases). From germline, CDR1 is LNHDA and CDR2 SQIVND (reference sequence). Trimming removed 6 bases at V and 2 bases at J, with 14 bases between. The CDR3 has 15 amino acids. Here the CDR3 DNA reads TGTGCCAGTAGGGGGGATCGCGGGACCTACAATGAGCAGTTCTTC. This sequence encodes CASRGDRGTYNEQFF.